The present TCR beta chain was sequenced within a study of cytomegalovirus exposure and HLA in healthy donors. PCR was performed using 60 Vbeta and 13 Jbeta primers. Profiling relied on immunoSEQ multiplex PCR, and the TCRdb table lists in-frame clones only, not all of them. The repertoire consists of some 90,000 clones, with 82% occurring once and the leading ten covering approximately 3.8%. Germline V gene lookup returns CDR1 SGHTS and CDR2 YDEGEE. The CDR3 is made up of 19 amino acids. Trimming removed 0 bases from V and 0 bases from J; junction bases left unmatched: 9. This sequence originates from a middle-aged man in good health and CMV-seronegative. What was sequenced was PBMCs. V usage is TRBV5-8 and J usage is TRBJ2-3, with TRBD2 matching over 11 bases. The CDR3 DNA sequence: TGTGCCAGCAGCTTGGGGCTAGCGGGAGGCAGGGCTAGCACAGATACGCAGTATTTT. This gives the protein CASSLGLAGGRASTDTQYF. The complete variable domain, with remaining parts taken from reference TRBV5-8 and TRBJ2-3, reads EAGVTQSPTHLIKTRGQQATLRCSPISGHTSVYWYQQALGLGLQFLLWYDEGEERNRGNFPPRFSGRQFPNYSSELNVNALELEDSALYLCASSLGLAGGRASTDTQYFGPGTRLTVL.